This paragraph covers one T cell receptor (beta chain) sequence. Per the original data handling: Estimated nucleated cell counts came from reference gene primer amplification. This table comes from immunoSEQ multiplex PCR, and its TCRdb copy is limited to in-frame clones, with some not included. V, J and clone size derive from that table, while D and trimming were established from the DNA sequence. The sample has roughly 360,000 clones; 81% are singletons. This CDR3 contains 16 residues. V was clipped by 2 bases and J by 2 bases, with 13 bases between them. Germline loops: CDR1 MNHEY, CDR2 SVGAGI. The sample belongs to a study of blood T cell repertoires in COVID-19. Study information: Both acute and convalescent COVID-19 samples were obtained from the United States, Italy and Spain. From T cells, B-cell-depleted T cells, or PBMCs came the material, which was cDNA or gDNA.

V usage is TRBV6-5 and J usage is TRBJ2-1; the D is unclear. This receptor was identified in a human donor with acute or convalescent COVID-19. The donor label of this sample is uncertain. The sample comprised peripheral blood. CDR3: CASSYGGSGTYNEQFF. CDR3 in DNA: TGTGCCAGCAGTTACGGCGGCTCCGGAACCTACAATGAGCAGTTCTTC.